This is a list of T cell receptor beta chains from one sample in a study of blood T cell repertoires in COVID-19. Some clones are missing from TCRdb's copy, which holds only in-frame ones; the method was immunoSEQ multiplex PCR. The repertoire has about 300,000 clones, around nine tenths of them found once; the top ten carry less than 3.5%. Sequences were obtained from PBMCs or T cells enriched from blood (not recorded which). Receptors originate from a woman aged 45-65 years who had been exposed to COVID-19. Both conserved end residues are part of each CDR3. A D gene is named only where the DNA matches it firmly. Clone size appears in some rows only: once, few, many, or a class for an expanded clone.

v_gene	len	d_gene	abundance	j_gene	CDR3nt	CDR3aa
TRBV30	14	.	.	TRBJ2-4	TGTGCCTGGAGTCTGAGACAGTTCGAAAACATTCAGTACTTC	CAWSLRQFENIQYF
TRBV7-9	15	TRBD1	.	TRBJ1-1	TGTGCCAGCAGCATCCAGGGGGGCATGAACACTGAAGCTTTCTTT	CASSIQGGMNTEAFF
TRBV11-3	15	TRBD2	.	TRBJ2-5	TGTGCCAGCAGCTTAAGACTAGCGGGGCAAGAGACCCAGTACTTC	CASSLRLAGQETQYF
TRBV18	16	TRBD2	.	TRBJ2-1	TGTGCCAGCTCACCACCCGATAGCGGGGGGGCGAGGGAGCAGTTCTTC	CASSPPDSGGAREQFF
TRBV7-8	18	TRBD2	.	TRBJ2-3	TGTGCCAGCAGCTTAGTGCGTGCGGGGGGCCTTGCCACAGATACGCAGTATTTT	CASSLVRAGGLATDTQYF
TRBV5-1	15	TRBD1	.	TRBJ2-5	TGCGCCAGCAGCTTGGGGGACAGGGGCCAAGAGACCCAGTACTTC	CASSLGDRGQETQYF
TRBV18	16	.	.	TRBJ1-5	TGTGCCAGCTCCCCCGCAGGGGCGATCGGCAATCAGCCCCAGCATTTT	CASSPAGAIGNQPQHF
TRBV28	15	.	.	TRBJ2-1	TGTGCCAGCAGTCCCTCGTGGGGAGTTCGGAATGAGCAGTTCTTC	CASSPSWGVRNEQFF
TRBV3-1/TRBV3-2	15	.	.	TRBJ2-1	TGTGCCAGCAGCCAAGGTTTTACAGGAGACGATGAGCAGTTCTTC	CASSQGFTGDDEQFF
TRBV2	12	.	.	TRBJ1-2	TGTGCCAGCAGTGTCCAGGGCTATGGCTACACCTTC	CASSVQGYGYTF
TRBV13	17	TRBD1	.	TRBJ1-3	TGTGCCAGCAGCTTAAATCGGCGGACAGGGGCTGGAAACACCATATATTTT	CASSLNRRTGAGNTIYF
TRBV27	14	TRBD1	.	TRBJ2-7	TGTGCCAGCAGTTTAGGGACAGGGCACTACGAGCAGTACTTC	CASSLGTGHYEQYF
TRBV4-1	15	TRBD1	.	TRBJ2-2	TGCGCCAGCAGCCAAATGACAGGGGAGACCGGGGAGCTGTTTTTT	CASSQMTGETGELFF
TRBV5-6	16	TRBD1	once	TRBJ1-6	TGTGCCAGCAGCTATACGGGACAGGAGTTCAATTCACCCCTCCACTTT	CASSYTGQEFNSPLHF
TRBV4-1	15	.	.	TRBJ1-1	TGCGCCAGCAGCCAAGGTACAGGGTTTTCTGTTGAAGCTTTCTTT	CASSQGTGFSVEAFF
TRBV27	17	.	.	TRBJ2-2	TGTGCCAGCAGTCCGTCCTACGGGACTTCGAACACCGGGGAGCTGTTTTTT	CASSPSYGTSNTGELFF
TRBV6-1	12	.	.	TRBJ2-7	TGTGCCAGCAGTGAAGCAACGGGGGAGCAGTACTTC	CASSEATGEQYF
TRBV7-2	14	.	.	TRBJ2-1	TGTGCCAGCAGCTTAGGGGGGGTCTACAATGAGCAGTTCTTC	CASSLGGVYNEQFF
TRBV12-5	15	TRBD1	.	TRBJ1-1	TGTGCTAGTGGTATAGAAACAGGGGAGAACACTGAAGCTTTCTTT	CASGIETGENTEAFF
TRBV18	17	.	few	TRBJ1-5	TGTGCCAGCTCACCCCGACTACCTGGGGATGGCAATCAGCCCCAGCATTTT	CASSPRLPGDGNQPQHF
TRBV5-1	16	.	.	TRBJ2-1	TGCGCCAGCAGCTCCCCTGTGGGAGGACCATACAATGAGCAGTTCTTC	CASSSPVGGPYNEQFF
TRBV19	14	TRBD1	.	TRBJ1-2	TGTGCCAGTAACCCGAGACAGGGGAATTATGGCTACACCTTC	CASNPRQGNYGYTF
TRBV5-1	13	.	.	TRBJ2-7	TGCGCCAGCAGCCCGACAGGCTCCTACGAGCAGTACTTC	CASSPTGSYEQYF
TRBV6-1	16	.	.	TRBJ2-7	TGTGCCAGCAGTGATATGGGTCGGGGAAATGCCTACGAGCAGTACTTC	CASSDMGRGNAYEQYF
TRBV27	14	TRBD1	.	TRBJ2-1	TGTGCCAGCAGTTTATCGCCCAGGGGACAGGTCGGGGTCTTC	CASSLSPRGQVGVF
TRBV7-9	16	TRBD1	.	TRBJ2-2	TGTGCCAGCCAGGACAGGGTGTACGCGAACACCGGGGAGCTGTTTTTT	CASQDRVYANTGELFF
TRBV6-1	15	.	.	TRBJ1-6	TGTGCCAGCAGTGAAGTCAGGACAGTTAATTCACCCCTCCACTTT	CASSEVRTVNSPLHF
TRBV10-3	14	.	.	TRBJ2-2	TGTGCCATCAGTGACGGCAGGGCGAACGGGGAGCTGTTTTTT	CAISDGRANGELFF
TRBV7-2	17	TRBD1	.	TRBJ2-7	TGTGCCAGCAGCCGGACAGGGCTCGAAGAGAACTCCTACGAGCAGTACTTC	CASSRTGLEENSYEQYF
TRBV27	14	TRBD1	.	TRBJ1-2	TGTGCCAGCACACCGGGACAGGGTGTATATGGCTACACCTTC	CASTPGQGVYGYTF
TRBV3-1/TRBV3-2	13	TRBD2	.	TRBJ2-1	TGTGCCAGCAGACATGTTGGCGGGGGGGACCAGTTCTTC	CASRHVGGGDQFF
TRBV5-6	15	.	.	TRBJ2-3	TGTGCCAGCACCGACAGGACAGATATTGCAGATACGCAGTATTTT	CASTDRTDIADTQYF
TRBV3-1/TRBV3-2	14	.	.	TRBJ1-5	TGTGCCAGCAGCCAATATACGGGCAATCAGCCCCAGCATTTT	CASSQYTGNQPQHF
TRBV1	8	.	.	TRBJ1-1	TGCACCGACTATTCTTGGGACTTT	CTDYSWDF
TRBV3-1/TRBV3-2	16	TRBD1	.	TRBJ2-5	TGTGCCAGCAGCAAACTCTCGGCGGACAGGGCGGAGACCCAGTACTTC	CASSKLSADRAETQYF
TRBV7-2	13	.	.	TRBJ1-2	TGTGCCAGCAGCCCGGACAGTAACTATGGCTACACCTTC	CASSPDSNYGYTF
TRBV5-6	13	.	.	TRBJ1-1	TGTGCCAGCAGCTCCTTATCGAACACTGAAGCTTTCTTT	CASSSLSNTEAFF
TRBV2	14	.	.	TRBJ2-5	TGTGCCAGCAGGGAACAAGGGGGAGGGGAGACCCAGTACTTC	CASREQGGGETQYF
TRBV2	13	TRBD1	.	TRBJ1-6	TGTGCCGGCCAGGGACAGGGTAATTCACCCCTCCACTTT	CAGQGQGNSPLHF
TRBV7-8	15	TRBD1	.	TRBJ1-1	TGTGCCAGCAGCTTCTCGACAGGGGGGAACACTGAAGCTTTCTTT	CASSFSTGGNTEAFF
TRBV18	14	.	.	TRBJ2-7	TGTGCCAGCTCACCGACGGACAGTCCTTACGAGCAGTACTTC	CASSPTDSPYEQYF
TRBV19	11	TRBD1	.	TRBJ1-5	TGTGCCAGTAGTTTGGGGACAGGATGGCATTTT	CASSLGTGWHF
TRBV19	20	TRBD1	.	TRBJ1-5	TGTGCCAGTAGTATCAAAGCTGTCGTGTGGGACAGGGAAATCAATCAGCCCCAGCATTTT	CASSIKAVVWDREINQPQHF
TRBV7-9	17	TRBD2	few	TRBJ2-1	TGTGCCAGCAGCTCTCTTTTCGGGACTAGCGGGGGCAATGAGCAGTTCTTC	CASSSLFGTSGGNEQFF
TRBV6-1	13	.	.	TRBJ2-7	TGTGCCAGCAGTGAAGGTCTTGCCTACGAGCAGTACTTC	CASSEGLAYEQYF
TRBV4-2	17	TRBD1	.	TRBJ1-5	TGTGCCAGCAGCCAAGGTTGGACAGGGGGCAACAATCAGCCCCAGCATTTT	CASSQGWTGGNNQPQHF
TRBV14	14	.	.	TRBJ2-1	TGTGCCAGCAGCCACTCCCACACCTACAATGAGCAGTTCTTC	CASSHSHTYNEQFF
TRBV4-1	14	TRBD2	.	TRBJ2-5	TGCGCCAGCAGCAGAACTAGCGTTCAAGAGACCCAGTACTTC	CASSRTSVQETQYF
TRBV5-1	16	TRBD2	many	TRBJ2-3	TGCGCCAGCAGCTTGGACCTAGCGGGGGGAACAGATACGCAGTATTTT	CASSLDLAGGTDTQYF